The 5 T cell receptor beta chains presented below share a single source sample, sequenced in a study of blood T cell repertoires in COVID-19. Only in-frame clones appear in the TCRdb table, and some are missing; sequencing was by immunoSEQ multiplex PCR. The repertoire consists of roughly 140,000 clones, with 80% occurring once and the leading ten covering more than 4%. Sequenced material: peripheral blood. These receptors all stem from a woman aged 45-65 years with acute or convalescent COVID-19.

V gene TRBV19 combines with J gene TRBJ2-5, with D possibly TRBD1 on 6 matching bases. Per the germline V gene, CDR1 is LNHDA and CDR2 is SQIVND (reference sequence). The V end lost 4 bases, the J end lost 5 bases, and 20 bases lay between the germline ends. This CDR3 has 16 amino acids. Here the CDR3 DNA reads TGTGCCAGTAGTACCCAACTTGGCAGGGGTGGTGAGACCCAGTACTTC. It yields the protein CASSTQLGRGGETQYF. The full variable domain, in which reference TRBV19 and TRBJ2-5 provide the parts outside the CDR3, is DGGITQSPKYLFRKEGQNVTLSCEQNLNHDAMYWYRQDPGQGLRLIYYSQIVNDFQKGDIAEGYSVSREKKESFPLTVTSAQKNPTAFYLCASSTQLGRGGETQYFGPGTRLLVL.

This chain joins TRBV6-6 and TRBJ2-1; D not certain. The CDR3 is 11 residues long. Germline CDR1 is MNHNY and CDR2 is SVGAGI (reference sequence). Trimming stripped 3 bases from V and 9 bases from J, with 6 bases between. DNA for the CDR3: TGTGCCAGCAGTTATAGAAGTGAGCAGTTCTTC. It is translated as CASSYRSEQFF.

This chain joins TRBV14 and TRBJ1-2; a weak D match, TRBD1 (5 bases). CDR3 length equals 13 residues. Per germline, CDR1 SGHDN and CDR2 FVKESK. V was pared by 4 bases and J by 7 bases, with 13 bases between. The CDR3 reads CASSLPTQGGYTF. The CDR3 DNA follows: TGTGCCAGCAGCCTCCCAACTCAGGGTGGCTACACCTTC.

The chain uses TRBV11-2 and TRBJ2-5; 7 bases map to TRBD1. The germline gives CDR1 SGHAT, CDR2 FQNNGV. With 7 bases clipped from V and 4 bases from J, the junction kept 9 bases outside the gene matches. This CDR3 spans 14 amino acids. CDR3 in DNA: TGTGCCAGCACACACCGGAGACAGGGAGAGACCCAGTACTTC. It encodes CASTHRRQGETQYF.

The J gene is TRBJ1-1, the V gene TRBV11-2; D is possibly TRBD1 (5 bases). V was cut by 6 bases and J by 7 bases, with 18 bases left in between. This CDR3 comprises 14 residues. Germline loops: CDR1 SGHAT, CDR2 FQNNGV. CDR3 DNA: TGTGCCAGCAGACATCCTGCGATAGGGGTTGAAGCTTTCTTT. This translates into CASRHPAIGVEAFF.